What follows are 9 T cell receptor beta chains derived from one specimen sequenced in a study of blood T cell repertoires in COVID-19. Some clones are missing from TCRdb's copy, which holds only in-frame ones; the method was immunoSEQ multiplex PCR. Of some 40,000 clones in the sample, about 88% were seen once. Sequences were obtained from peripheral blood. All receptors derive from a man aged 70 or older with acute or convalescent COVID-19.

CDR3: CASSLGGRGRAGETQYF. The DNA for the CDR3 is TGTGCCAGCAGCTTAGGGGGTAGGGGGAGGGCCGGAGAGACCCAGTACTTC. The rearrangement links TRBV7-2 to TRBJ2-5, with TRBD2 as a possible D gene (7 bases). V was trimmed by 1 base and J by 4 bases, leaving 19 bases between them. Germline-derived CDR1 and CDR2 are SGHTA and FQGNSA. The CDR3 has 17 residues.

The chain is built from TRBV18 and TRBJ1-3; D not certain. Trimming left V 2 bases short and J 8 bases short, with 13 bases between. The CDR3 sequence is 14 residues long. CDR1 and CDR2 (germline): KGHSH, LQKENI. In DNA, the CDR3 is TGTGCCAGCTCACCAACTCGGGAGCCAGACACCATATATTTT. Amino acids: CASSPTREPDTIYF.

V is TRBV18 and J is TRBJ1-1; D gene uncertain. In germline, CDR1 is KGHSH, CDR2 LQKENI. Trimming left V 2 bases short and J 1 base short, with 11 bases between. The length of the CDR3 is 15 residues. The CDR3 spells CASSPGPVSNTEAFF. The CDR3 region has the DNA TGTGCCAGCTCACCAGGTCCGGTTTCGAACACTGAAGCTTTCTTT.

This clone was found once. The V and J genes are TRBV5-1 and TRBJ2-3; TRBD2 matches at 11 bases. The CDR3 is 17 amino acids. Germline V lookup: CDR1 SGHRS, CDR2 YFSETQ. Trimming cost V 4 bases and J 8 bases; bases outside gene matches: 15. CDR3 sequence (DNA): TGCGCCAGCAGCCCACATGGCCTAGCGGGAGGTCCGGGTACGCAGTATTTT. This encodes CASSPHGLAGGPGTQYF.

The gene calls are TRBV6-4 and TRBJ2-1, with a weak D call TRBD2 (6 bases). CDR1 is MRHNA, CDR2 SNTAGT, per germline. V lost 1 base and J lost 3, with 10 bases in between. The CDR3 extends over 15 amino acids. CDR3 DNA sequence: TGTGCCAGCAGTGACTGTGCGGGGTACTACAATGAGCAGTTCTTC. As protein: CASSDCAGYYNEQFF.

The chain couples TRBV18 to TRBJ2-7, with 7 positions matching TRBD1. The CDR3 is 14 residues long. V was clipped by 6 bases and J by 0 bases; unmatched bases: 5. Germline assignment: CDR1 KGHSH and CDR2 LQKENI. The DNA of the CDR3 is TGTGCCAGCTCGACGGGACAGTCCTCCTACGAGCAGTACTTC. Protein product: CASSTGQSSYEQYF.

This clone has more than one count but fewer than ten. The chain has TRBV5-4 and TRBJ2-3; the D gene is possibly TRBD1 (5 bases). Germline V gene lookup returns CDR1 SGHNT and CDR2 YYREEE (reference sequence). The CDR3 extends over 16 amino acids. V lost 4 bases and J lost 1, with 16 bases in between. The CDR3 DNA is TGTGCCAGCAGCCTAGGACAAGCGCAGGGCACAGATACGCAGTATTTT. It specifies CASSLGQAQGTDTQYF.

The V call is TRBV5-4, the J call TRBJ2-2; 12 bases align to TRBD1. Trimming took 4 bases from V and 4 from J; bases not matched to a gene: 5. The CDR3 contains 16 residues. Germline lookup yields CDR1 SGHNT and CDR2 YYREEE (reference sequence). In nucleotides, the CDR3 is TGTGCCAGCAGCCATGGGGACAGGGGGCCCACCGGGGAGCTGTTTTTT. It specifies CASSHGDRGPTGELFF.

The V call is TRBV11-1, the J call TRBJ1-2, with 8 nucleotides matching TRBD1. Germline lookup yields CDR1 SGHAT and CDR2 FQDESV (reference sequence). The CDR3 covers 16 residues. With V trimmed by 4 bases and J by 8 bases, 15 bases remained unmatched. The CDR3 reads CASSWTADRERVGYTF. The CDR3, as DNA: TGTGCCAGCAGCTGGACCGCGGACAGGGAAAGAGTCGGCTACACCTTC.